Shown below are 31 T cell receptor beta chains from a single sample sequenced in a study of T-cell reconstitution after alpha-beta-depleted transplantation in children. Researchers prepared the TCRbeta library using unique molecular identifiers, the study reports. In TCRdb, the PCR reads were re-called with MiXCR into one record per CDR3 protein. The profile shows roughly 420,000 distinct CDR3 sequences, roughly 16% of them singletons. Sequencing used PBMCs, mostly from graft donor cells, obtained 360 days after TCRalphabeta/CD19-depleted stem cell transplant. These receptors were obtained from a boy in the first two years of life who had a stem cell transplant for Wiskott-Aldrich syndrome, so the T cells may come from the graft donor.

DNA of the CDR3: TGCAGCGTTGGGGGGACCTACACAGATACGCAGTATTTT. Translated, it gives CSVGGTYTDTQYF. The chain uses TRBV29-1 and TRBJ2-3; possibly TRBD1 or TRBD2 for D (5 bases each). This CDR3 has 13 residues. Between the trimmed V and J ends, which lost 4 bases and 2 bases, there was a span of 10 bases. CDR1 is SQVTM and CDR2 is ANQGSEA in the germline V gene.

This clonotype was counted between two and nine times. The rearrangement links TRBV4-3 to TRBJ2-7, with D unclear. Germline V gene lookup returns CDR1 LGHNA and CDR2 YSLEER. V lost 0 bases and J 1 base, leaving 7 bases between the germline ends. This CDR3 has 14 residues. CDR3 coding DNA: TGCGCCAGCAGCCAAGATTGGGCATCCTACGAGCAGTACTTC. Translation: CASSQDWASYEQYF.

This chain links TRBV20-1 with TRBJ2-7; the D is unclear. The CDR3 consists of 14 residues. CDR1 and CDR2 from the germline V gene are DFQATT and SNEGSKA (reference sequence). V shed 2 bases and J shed 1 base, with 12 bases lying between them. The CDR3 sequence is CSARQDDTSYEQYF. In nucleotides, the CDR3 is TGCAGTGCTAGACAAGACGACACTTCCTACGAGCAGTACTTC.

The rearrangement links TRBV27 to TRBJ1-6; D remains ambiguous. The V end lost 0 bases, the J end lost 10 bases, and 16 bases lay between the germline ends. Looked up from germline, CDR1 is MNHEY and CDR2 is SMNVEV (reference sequence). The CDR3 is 16 residues long. The CDR3 nucleotides read TGTGCCAGCAGTTTATCGGCGGGCTTCTTACGGTCACCCCTCCACTTT. Protein product: CASSLSAGFLRSPLHF.

This rearrangement joins TRBV18 to TRBJ1-2, with D maybe TRBD1 (6 bases). CDR3 size: 14 residues. Looked up from germline, CDR1 is KGHSH and CDR2 is LQKENI. V lost 3 bases to trimming and J lost 4 bases, with 12 bases between them. The CDR3 reads CASSPWTEVYGYTF. DNA of the CDR3: TGTGCCAGCTCACCTTGGACAGAGGTCTATGGCTACACCTTC. Variable domain in full (rest from reference TRBV18 and TRBJ1-2): NAGVMQNPRHLVRRRGQEARLRCSPMKGHSHVYWYRQLPEEGLKFMVYLQKENIIDESGMPKERFSAEFPKEGPSILRIQQVVRGDSAAYFCASSPWTEVYGYTFGSGTRLTVV.

In this sample, this clonotype turned up a few times. The gene calls are TRBV28 and TRBJ2-7; D not resolved. The CDR3 is made up of 13 amino acids. The V end was cut by 4 bases, the J end by 2 bases, with 9 bases between. Germline assignment: CDR1 MDHEN and CDR2 SYDVKM. Written as DNA, the CDR3 is TGTGCCAGCAGTTCCGTCGCTCCCTACGAGCAGTACTTC. Translation: CASSSVAPYEQYF. The complete variable domain, with remaining parts taken from reference TRBV28 and TRBJ2-7, reads DVKVTQSSRYLVKRTGEKVFLECVQDMDHENMFWYRQDPGLGLRLIYFSYDVKMKEKGDIPEGYSVSREKKERFSLILESASTNQTSMYLCASSSVAPYEQYFGPGTRLTVT.

The chain employs TRBV11-2 and TRBJ2-3; D call uncertain. CDR3 length equals 15 residues. V was clipped by 6 bases and J by 0 bases, with 13 bases between them. Germline loops: CDR1 SGHAT, CDR2 FQNNGV. The CDR3 loop is CASRIRVSSTDTQYF. DNA of the CDR3: TGTGCCAGCAGAATAAGGGTGTCTAGCACAGATACGCAGTATTTT.

The chain carries TRBV10-3 and TRBJ2-7; D is undetermined. The CDR3 has 12 amino acids. Germline V lookup: CDR1 ENHRY, CDR2 SYGVKD. The V gene lost 4 bases and the J gene lost 3 bases, with 7 bases spanning the gap. CDR3 region: CAISASHYEQYF. For the CDR3, the DNA is TGTGCCATCAGTGCCTCCCACTACGAGCAGTACTTC.

The CDR3 coding sequence is TGTGCCAGCAGCTTATTTCGGACAAAACAAGAGACCCAGTACTTC. Translating gives CASSLFRTKQETQYF. The chain links TRBV7-2 to TRBJ2-5; the D gene is possibly TRBD1 (5 bases). Germline CDR1 SGHTA, CDR2 FQGNSA. V was cut by 2 bases and J by 2 bases, with 12 bases left in between. The CDR3 consists of 15 residues.

In this sample, this clonotype turned up a few times. The V and J genes are TRBV12-3 or TRBV12-4 and TRBJ2-6, with D possibly matching TRBD2 (6 bases). This CDR3 has 15 residues. Trimming took off 3 bases at V and 1 base at J, with 7 bases between the two ends. CDR3 nucleotides: TGTGCCAGCAGTTTTAGCGGATCTGGGGCCAACGTCCTGACTTTC. Translated, it gives CASSFSGSGANVLTF.

The gene calls are TRBV6-2 or TRBV6-3 and TRBJ2-2; D not resolved. Trimming stripped 4 bases from V and 1 base from J, with 22 bases between. Germline V gene data show CDR1 as MNHEY and CDR2 as SVGEGT. CDR3 size: 19 residues. The CDR3: CASSLSEPSSLMNTGELFF. The CDR3 nucleotides read TGTGCCAGCAGTTTGTCAGAACCTTCGTCTCTTATGAACACCGGGGAGCTGTTTTTT.

This clonotype has a handful of counts. This chain joins TRBV11-2 and TRBJ2-7, with 13 bases aligning to TRBD2. The V gene's germline CDR1 is SGHAT and CDR2 FQNNGV. The ends lost 5 bases at V and 3 bases at J; junction bases unmatched: 7. There are 16 residues in the CDR3. The CDR3 is CASSPPRLAGGYEQYF. Here the CDR3 DNA reads TGTGCCAGCAGCCCCCCTCGACTAGCGGGGGGCTACGAGCAGTACTTC.

The chain carries TRBV12-3 or TRBV12-4 and TRBJ2-3, with D possibly TRBD2 on 5 matching bases. V was clipped by 1 base and J by 0 bases, with 11 bases between them. This CDR3 comprises 16 residues. CDR3 sequence: CASSLVLGGSTDTQYF. CDR3 DNA sequence: TGTGCCAGCAGTTTAGTGTTAGGCGGGAGCACAGATACGCAGTATTTT.

This clonotype was observed a few times. This chain uses TRBV20-1 with TRBJ2-5, with 10 positions matching TRBD2. V was pared by 0 bases and J by 6 bases, with 7 bases of the junction left unmatched. This CDR3 comprises 15 residues. CDR1 and CDR2 (germline): DFQATT, SNEGSKA (reference sequence). The CDR3 sequence is CSARDAASGSKTQYF. The CDR3 DNA sequence: TGCAGTGCTAGAGACGCCGCTAGCGGGAGTAAGACCCAGTACTTC.

This clonotype showed up just a few times. The CDR3, as DNA: TGTGCCAGCAGTTTCAGGGTAGCAGATACGCAGTATTTT. Translation: CASSFRVADTQYF. J is TRBJ2-3 and V is TRBV27, with a weak D call TRBD1 (5 bases). V was clipped by 3 bases and J by 4 bases, with 8 bases between them. The CDR3 totals 13 residues. Germline CDR1 MNHEY, CDR2 SMNVEV (reference sequence).

This clonotype was observed a handful of times. CDR3 region: CASSQGLIGNTDTQYF. The CDR3, as DNA: TGTGCCAGCAGCCAAGGGCTGATAGGGAACACAGATACGCAGTATTTT. V usage is TRBV14 and J usage is TRBJ2-3; D remains ambiguous. The CDR3 covers 16 residues. V lost 1 base and J 2 bases, leaving 13 bases between the germline ends. Germline CDR1 and CDR2: SGHDN and FVKESK.

This clonotype was seen repeatedly, ten times or more. The CDR3 sequence is CASSQVGTGKYEQYF. The CDR3 bases are TGCGCCAGCAGCCAAGTAGGGACAGGGAAATACGAGCAGTACTTC. This chain links TRBV4-1 with TRBJ2-7, with 9 bases lining up with TRBD1. The germline V gene has CDR1 MGHRA and CDR2 YSYEKL. Trimming at V came to 1 base and at J to 4 bases, leaving 5 bases not matched to a gene. This CDR3 comprises 15 residues.

This clonotype was detected a few times. The gene calls are TRBV12-3 or TRBV12-4 and TRBJ2-7, with D tentatively TRBD1 (6 bases). Trimming left V 3 bases short and J 2 bases short, with 11 bases between. CDR3 length: 14 amino acids. The CDR3 DNA reads as TGTGCCAGCAGTTTCCTCGGGACACCCTACGAGCAGTACTTC. This codes for CASSFLGTPYEQYF.

This clonotype was found a few times. This chain joins TRBV12-3 or TRBV12-4 and TRBJ2-7; D is ambiguous. The CDR3 runs 11 residues. Trimming took 5 bases from V and 3 from J, leaving 5 bases between them. The CDR3 protein is CASSPVYEQYF. In nucleotides, the CDR3 is TGTGCCAGCAGTCCGGTCTACGAGCAGTACTTC.

The chain couples TRBV3-1 to TRBJ2-4; D is unclear. Trimming shortened V by 5 bases and J by 0 bases, and 11 bases separated the two germline ends. Germline CDR1 and CDR2: LGHDT and YNNKEL (reference sequence). The CDR3 runs to 15 residues. CDR3 residues: CASSNLTKAKNIQYF. CDR3 in DNA: TGTGCCAGCAGCAACCTGACCAAAGCCAAAAACATTCAGTACTTC. Full variable domain (missing parts from reference TRBV3-1 and TRBJ2-4): DTAVSQTPKYLVTQMGNDKSIKCEQNLGHDTMYWYKQDSKKFLKIMFSYNNKELIINETVPNRFSPKSPDKAHLNLHINSLELGDSAVYFCASSNLTKAKNIQYFGAGTRLSVL.

This clonotype showed up just a few times. The rearrangement links TRBV12-3 or TRBV12-4 to TRBJ2-7, with 10 bases lining up with TRBD2. This CDR3 is 14 amino acids long. V lost 6 bases to trimming and J lost 2 bases; unmatched junction nucleotides: 4. The CDR3 here is CASRLAGTPYEQYF. As DNA, the CDR3 is TGTGCCAGCAGACTAGCGGGAACCCCCTACGAGCAGTACTTC.

CDR3 DNA: TGCAGTGCCGAAGCGGAACTAGCGGGTTTCCTTGGGCAGTATTTT. It encodes CSAEAELAGFLGQYF. The chain employs TRBV20-1 and TRBJ2-3, with 9 nucleotides matching TRBD2. The CDR3 extends over 15 amino acids. The V segment lost 6 bases and the J segment 11 bases; nucleotides outside the gene matches: 18. Germline CDR1 and CDR2: DFQATT and SNEGSKA (reference sequence).

This clonotype has just a few counts. The rearrangement joins TRBV3-1 to TRBJ2-7, with 11 nucleotides matching TRBD1. There are 14 residues in the CDR3. Germline-derived CDR1 and CDR2 are LGHDT and YNNKEL (reference sequence). The J segment lost 5 bases and the V segment lost 4 bases, leaving 4 bases of the junction unmatched. This CDR3 is CASSRWTGGNEQYF. CDR3 bases: TGTGCCAGCAGCCGTTGGACAGGGGGCAACGAGCAGTACTTC.

This clonotype was found a few times. CDR3 in DNA: TGTGCCAGTAGTAGGACAGGGCATGAGCAGTTCTTC. This sequence encodes CASSRTGHEQFF. The chain has TRBV19 and TRBJ2-1; 8 nucleotides agree with TRBD1. V trimming: 4 bases; J trimming: 8 bases; junction bases outside the gene matches: 1. CDR1 and CDR2 (germline): LNHDA, SQIVND (reference sequence). The CDR3 runs to 12 residues.

This clonotype was counted a few times. The V call is TRBV12-3 or TRBV12-4, the J call TRBJ2-3; D uncertain. The CDR3 sequence is 14 residues long. The V and J ends lost 3 bases and 2 bases respectively, with 9 bases between them. The CDR3 loop is CASSLELLTDTQYF. The CDR3 nucleotides are TGTGCCAGCAGTTTGGAACTACTCACAGATACGCAGTATTTT.

This CDR3 reads CASSSTGTGKNGYTF. DNA of the CDR3: TGTGCCAGCAGTAGTACCGGGACAGGGAAAAATGGCTACACCTTC. This chain connects TRBV12-3 or TRBV12-4 to TRBJ1-2, with 9 bases matching TRBD1. The ends lost 5 bases at V and 6 bases at J; junction bases unmatched: 10. This CDR3 spans 15 amino acids.

This clonotype appeared a few times. Here the CDR3 DNA reads TGTGCCAGCAGCTCACCGGGACTAGGGCCAGATACGCAGTATTTT. It yields the protein CASSSPGLGPDTQYF. V gene TRBV11-2 combines with J gene TRBJ2-3; TRBD2 matches 8 bases. The germline V gene encodes CDR1 SGHAT and CDR2 FQNNGV. The ends lost 4 bases at V and 4 bases at J; junction bases unmatched: 7. The CDR3 loop spans 15 amino acids.

This clonotype was recorded a few times. The chain combines TRBV5-1 with TRBJ1-2; 9 nucleotides agree with TRBD1. The V and J ends lost 0 bases and 6 bases, in that order; junction bases with no gene match: 9. Germline CDR1 SGHRS, CDR2 YFSETQ. The CDR3 has 16 residues. The CDR3 DNA is TGCGCCAGCAGCTTGGAGGGGACACAGGGGGCGAATGGCTACACCTTC. It is translated as CASSLEGTQGANGYTF.

This chain connects TRBV6-2 or TRBV6-3 to TRBJ2-3, with D perhaps TRBD1 (5 bases). Germline loops: CDR1 MNHEY, CDR2 SVGEGT. Between the trimmed V and J ends, which lost 1 base and 5 bases, there was a span of 16 bases. This CDR3 comprises 16 residues. CDR3 coding DNA: TGTGCCAGCAGTTACTTAAGGGGCCGCATGGGAGATACGCAGTATTTT. Amino acids: CASSYLRGRMGDTQYF.

The table lists this clonotype with a few counts. This rearrangement joins TRBV7-7 to TRBJ2-5; maybe TRBD1 (6 bases). Looked up from germline, CDR1 is SSHAT and CDR2 is FNYEAQ (reference sequence). With 4 bases removed from V and 2 bases from J, the gap between germline ends came to 11 bases. CDR3 size: 14 residues. In nucleotides, the CDR3 is TGTGCCAGCAGCTCCGACAGGAATCAAGAGACCCAGTACTTC. Translated: CASSSDRNQETQYF. The variable domain in full, with the rest retrieved from reference TRBV7-7 and TRBJ2-5, is GAGVSQSPRYKVTKRGQDVTLRCDPISSHATLYWYQQALGQGPEFLTYFNYEAQPDKSGLPSDRFSAERPEGSISTLTIQRTEQRDSAMYRCASSSDRNQETQYFGPGTRLLVL.

The V and J genes are TRBV11-2 and TRBJ2-6, with unresolved D. V dropped 5 bases and J dropped 5 bases, with 7 bases sitting between them. The CDR3 totals 13 residues. Looked up from germline, CDR1 is SGHAT and CDR2 is FQNNGV. CDR3 residues: CASSPRWANVLTF. As DNA, the CDR3 is TGTGCCAGCAGCCCCCGCTGGGCCAACGTCCTGACTTTC.